The 20 T cell receptor beta chains given below trace back to one sample, sequenced in a study of T-cell reconstitution after alpha-beta-depleted transplantation in children. Researchers prepared the TCRbeta library using unique molecular identifiers, the study reports. TCRdb recomputed calls from the PCR reads with MiXCR, one row per CDR3 protein. The repertoire holds roughly 400,000 distinct CDR3 sequences, roughly 43% seen once, with 27% in the top ten. The sample in question was PBMCs, obtained before TCRalphabeta/CD19-depleted stem cell transplant. These receptor sequences come from a girl aged 2 to 10 with aplastic anemia, due to receive a stem cell transplant.

The V gene is TRBV20-1, the J gene TRBJ2-5; D is possibly TRBD2 (7 bases). CDR3 length: 18 amino acids. In germline, CDR1 is DFQATT, CDR2 SNEGSKA (reference sequence). V was trimmed by 1 base and J by 1 base, leaving 22 bases between them. The CDR3 sequence is CSARGVGASGGGQETQYF. The CDR3 DNA reads TGCAGTGCTAGAGGAGTGGGGGCTAGCGGAGGGGGCCAAGAGACCCAGTACTTC.

This clonotype was counted at least ten times. The chain uses TRBV5-6 and TRBJ2-2; D perhaps matches TRBD1 (5 bases). V lost 1 base to trimming and J lost 1 base, with 11 bases between them. Germline assignment: CDR1 SGHDT and CDR2 YYEEEE. CDR3 length equals 16 residues. Written as DNA, the CDR3 is TGTGCCAGCAGCTTGAGGGGATTGGGGAACACCGGGGAGCTGTTTTTT. Protein sequence: CASSLRGLGNTGELFF.

This clonotype was recorded a few times. J is TRBJ2-7 and V is TRBV7-2; tentative D call: TRBD1 (6 bases). The V end was cut by 3 bases, the J end by 1 base, with 10 bases between. The length of the CDR3 is 14 residues. Germline CDR1 SGHTA, CDR2 FQGNSA. CDR3 in amino acids: CASSFNRVSYEQYF. CDR3 coding DNA: TGTGCCAGCAGCTTCAACAGGGTGTCCTACGAGCAGTACTTC.

The count of this clonotype is one. The chain combines TRBV28 with TRBJ2-7; possible D gene TRBD2, 5 bases. CDR1 is MDHEN, CDR2 SYDVKM, per germline. This CDR3 comprises 16 residues. Trimming removed 5 bases from V and 0 bases from J, with 17 bases in between. The CDR3 loop is CASSPPPSGYSYEQYF. The CDR3 nucleotides read TGTGCCAGCAGTCCACCGCCGAGCGGCTACTCCTACGAGCAGTACTTC.

This clonotype has a count of ten or more. DNA of the CDR3: TGTGCCAGCAGTGAAGCGCTTCGGACAGGCGTAGGCTACACCTTC. Encoded protein: CASSEALRTGVGYTF. The chain is built from TRBV2 and TRBJ1-2; 7 nucleotides agree with TRBD1. CDR3 size: 15 residues. V gave up 0 bases and J gave up 8 bases; unmatched junction bases: 9. Germline V gene lookup returns CDR1 SNHLY and CDR2 FYNNEI. Based on the CDR3 plus reference TRBV2 and TRBJ1-2, the full variable domain is EPEVTQTPSHQVTQMGQEVILRCVPISNHLYFYWYRQILGQKVEFLVSFYNNEISEKSEIFDDQFSVERPDGSNFTLKIRSTKLEDSAMYFCASSEALRTGVGYTFGSGTRLTVV.

This sequence joins TRBV5-6 and TRBJ2-1; D uncertain. The CDR3 sequence is 17 residues long. Trimming removed 0 bases at V and 3 bases at J, with 16 bases between. Germline V gene sequence: CDR1 SGHDT, CDR2 YYEEEE. The CDR3 sequence is CASSLGNGRPNYNEQFF. The CDR3 DNA is TGTGCCAGCAGCTTGGGGAACGGTAGACCCAACTACAATGAGCAGTTCTTC.

The chain uses TRBV6-5 and TRBJ2-3, with 8 nucleotides matching TRBD2. With V trimmed by 0 bases and J by 0 bases, 5 bases remained unmatched. The CDR3 has 17 residues. Per the germline V gene, CDR1 is MNHEY and CDR2 is SVGAGI. The CDR3 DNA reads as TGTGCCAGCAGTTACTCGACACTAGCGGACAGCACAGATACGCAGTATTTT. Translation: CASSYSTLADSTDTQYF.

This clonotype was detected ten times or more. The genes are TRBV5-1 and TRBJ2-5; possibly TRBD1 or TRBD2 for D (6 bases each). The germline CDR1 and CDR2 sequences are SGHRS and YFSETQ. CDR3 length equals 15 residues. Trimming removed 4 bases at V and 5 bases at J, with 18 bases between. CDR3: CASSAAWGAGETQYF. The CDR3 bases are TGCGCCAGCAGCGCCGCATGGGGGGCCGGTGAGACCCAGTACTTC.

This chain joins TRBV29-1 and TRBJ2-7; TRBD1 aligns across 7 bases. The CDR3 loop spans 14 amino acids. J lost 3 bases, V lost 4 bases, and 9 bases had no gene match. The germline V gene has CDR1 SQVTM and CDR2 ANQGSEA. The CDR3 here is CSVGATGTHYEQYF. The DNA of the CDR3 is TGCAGCGTTGGGGCGACAGGGACCCACTACGAGCAGTACTTC.

This clonotype was recorded many times. The rearrangement uses TRBV27 and TRBJ2-1; D remains ambiguous. V lost 4 bases, J lost 6 bases, and 7 bases lay in between. CDR3 length: 12 amino acids. Germline lookup yields CDR1 MNHEY and CDR2 SMNVEV (reference sequence). The CDR3 DNA reads TGTGCCAGCAGTTCCGCCACCAATGAGCAGTTCTTC. Residues: CASSSATNEQFF.

This clonotype was detected ten times or more. V is TRBV14 and J is TRBJ2-4, with D perhaps matching TRBD2 (6 bases). Germline V gene data show CDR1 as SGHDN and CDR2 as FVKESK. CDR3 size: 17 residues. V was cut by 1 base and J by 0 bases, with 13 bases left in between. CDR3 in amino acids: CASSQGGLTLAKNIQYF. The CDR3, as DNA: TGTGCCAGCAGCCAAGGGGGACTGACTCTAGCCAAAAACATTCAGTACTTC.

The chain links TRBV7-2 to TRBJ2-5, with a weak D call TRBD2 (6 bases). V shed 4 bases and J shed 3 bases, with 9 bases lying between them. Germline V lookup: CDR1 SGHTA, CDR2 FQGNSA. The CDR3 loop spans 13 amino acids. This CDR3 reads CASSSRLEETQYF. In DNA form, the CDR3 reads TGTGCCAGCAGCTCGCGACTAGAAGAGACCCAGTACTTC. The entire variable domain, with the rest obtained from reference TRBV7-2 and TRBJ2-5, is as follows: GAGVSQSPSNKVTEKGKDVELRCDPISGHTALYWYRQSLGQGLEFLIYFQGNSAPDKSGLPSDRFSAERTGGSVSTLTIQRTQQEDSAVYLCASSSRLEETQYFGPGTRLLVL.

This clonotype was observed a handful of times. The J gene is TRBJ1-1, the V gene TRBV19; D perhaps matches TRBD1 (5 bases). CDR3 length: 15 amino acids. Germline lookup yields CDR1 LNHDA and CDR2 SQIVND (reference sequence). Trimming removed 3 bases at V and 0 bases at J, with 11 bases between. CDR3 sequence: CASSMGNRMNTEAFF. CDR3 DNA sequence: TGTGCCAGTAGTATGGGGAACAGGATGAACACTGAAGCTTTCTTT. Combining the CDR3 with reference TRBV19 and TRBJ1-1 gives the whole variable domain DGGITQSPKYLFRKEGQNVTLSCEQNLNHDAMYWYRQDPGQGLRLIYYSQIVNDFQKGDIAEGYSVSREKKESFPLTVTSAQKNPTAFYLCASSMGNRMNTEAFFGQGTRLTVV.

This clonotype showed up just a few times. The V call is TRBV11-1, the J call TRBJ2-7; D gene ambiguous. The germline V gene has CDR1 SGHAT and CDR2 FQDESV (reference sequence). The CDR3 covers 13 residues. Trimming took off 5 bases at V and 3 bases at J, with 11 bases between the two ends. CDR3 DNA: TGTGCCAGCAGCCTTATATGGGGCTACGAGCAGTACTTC. This sequence encodes CASSLIWGYEQYF.

This chain uses TRBV20-1 with TRBJ2-3; 15 positions agree with TRBD2. Trimming cost V 6 bases and J 2 bases; bases outside gene matches: 9. Germline CDR1 reads DFQATT; CDR2 reads SNEGSKA (reference sequence). The CDR3 extends over 17 amino acids. The CDR3 coding sequence is TGCAGTGCCTCGGGACTAGCGGGAGGATTCCCCACAGATACGCAGTATTTT. Protein product: CSASGLAGGFPTDTQYF.

This rearrangement joins TRBV28 to TRBJ2-5; TRBD1 agrees at 7 bases. This CDR3 spans 19 amino acids. V shed 6 bases, J shed 6 bases, and the junction held 25 bases outside the gene matches. Germline V CDR1 and CDR2: MDHEN, SYDVKM. In DNA form, the CDR3 reads TGTGCCAGCAGCCCGAGACAGGGTAAACGGGCGAGTTTCCTCCAGACCCAGTACTTC. Translating gives CASSPRQGKRASFLQTQYF.

This clonotype is a singleton in its sample. This chain links TRBV28 with TRBJ1-1; D is uncertain. The CDR3 sequence is 14 residues long. V lost 7 bases to trimming and J lost 4 bases, with 16 bases between them. Germline V gene sequence: CDR1 MDHEN, CDR2 SYDVKM. The CDR3 nucleotides read TGTGCCAGCACCTTGGGAGGATGGGGCACTGAAGCTTTCTTT. Its protein is CASTLGGWGTEAFF.

CDR3 nucleotides: TGTGCCAGCAGCTCGAAGGGCGGAGAGACCCAGTACTTC. Its protein is CASSSKGGETQYF. The rearrangement joins TRBV5-6 to TRBJ2-5; D gene unclear. CDR1 and CDR2 from the germline V gene are SGHDT and YYEEEE. The CDR3 spans 13 residues. Trimming stripped 3 bases from V and 4 bases from J, with 10 bases between.

The table lists this clonotype with many counts. V and J are TRBV3-1 and TRBJ1-1; maybe TRBD1 (6 bases). V was cut by 6 bases and J by 1 base, with 15 bases left in between. This CDR3 contains 15 residues. Germline V gene sequence: CDR1 LGHDT, CDR2 YNNKEL (reference sequence). CDR3 loop: CASSLGHLRNTEAFF. The CDR3 DNA follows: TGTGCCAGCAGTCTGGGACATCTCCGGAACACTGAAGCTTTCTTT.

This clonotype was found many times. The junction does not match germline at one end; this may be a read error. V usage is TRBV15 and J usage is TRBJ1-6, with a possible D match to TRBD1 (5 bases). From germline, CDR1 is LNHNV and CDR2 YYDKDF (reference sequence). The CDR3 sequence is 13 residues long. CDR3 DNA sequence: TGTGCCACCAGCGGAGAGACAGCCGGGGCCCTCCACTTT. Translation: CATSGETAGALHF.